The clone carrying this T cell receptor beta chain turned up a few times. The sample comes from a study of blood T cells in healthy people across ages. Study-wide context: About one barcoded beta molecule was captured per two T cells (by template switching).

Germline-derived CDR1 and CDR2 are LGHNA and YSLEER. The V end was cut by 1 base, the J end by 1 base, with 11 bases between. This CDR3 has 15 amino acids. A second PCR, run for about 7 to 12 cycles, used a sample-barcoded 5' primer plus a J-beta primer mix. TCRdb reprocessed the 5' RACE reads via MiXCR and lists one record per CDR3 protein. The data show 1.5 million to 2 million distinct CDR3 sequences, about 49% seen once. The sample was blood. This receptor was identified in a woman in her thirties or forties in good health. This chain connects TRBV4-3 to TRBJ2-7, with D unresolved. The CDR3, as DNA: TGCGCCAGCAGCCAAGGTGATAGCACTTCCTACGAGCAGTACTTC. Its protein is CASSQGDSTSYEQYF.